The source of this T cell receptor beta chain is a study of technical replicates of blood from several donors. The CDR3 length is 14 residues. Germline V CDR1 and CDR2: GTSNPN, SVGIG (reference sequence). V was pared by 5 bases and J by 1 base, with 7 bases of the junction left unmatched. TCRdb's table, derived via immunoSEQ multiplex PCR, lists solely in-frame clones and lacks some. This table has about 80,000 clones, around nine tenths appearing once. V and J are TRBV30 and TRBJ2-7; 8 positions agree with TRBD1. Sequencing was done on a sample of T cells isolated from PBMCs. The sequence came from a human donor in good health. CDR3 in amino acids: CAWEGTGRSYEQYF. Written as DNA, the CDR3 is TGTGCCTGGGAAGGGACAGGCCGATCCTACGAGCAGTACTTC. Full variable domain (remainder filled in from reference TRBV30 and TRBJ2-7): SQTIHQWPATLVQPVGSPLSLECTVEGTSNPNLYWYRQAAGRGLQLLFYSVGIGQISSEVPQNLSASRPQDRQFILSSKKLLLSDSGFYLCAWEGTGRSYEQYFGPGTRLTVT.